The 6 T cell receptor beta chains reported below all come from one sample, sequenced in a study of shared clonotypes between healthy human individuals. Profiling relied on immunoSEQ multiplex PCR, and the TCRdb table lists in-frame clones only, not all of them. The sample carries a few million clones, just under 95% recorded once. The source material was naive CD4+ T cells from PBMCs. Stated subset: CD45RA+ positively selected. The receptor set was obtained from a man aged 18 to 29 in good health. Some clones in this sample may be carry-over from other donors' samples.

This chain uses TRBV7-2 with TRBJ2-1; TRBD1 matches at 9 bases. CDR1 is SGHTA, CDR2 FQGNSA, per germline. There are 15 residues in the CDR3. With V trimmed by 5 bases and J by 0 bases, 2 bases remained unmatched. CDR3 coding DNA: TGTGCCAGCAGCCCGACAGGGGGCTCCTACAATGAGCAGTTCTTC. Translated: CASSPTGGSYNEQFF.

The chain's CDR3 is CASSLYVEGATEQYF. Here the CDR3 DNA reads TGTGCCAGCAGCTTGTATGTTGAGGGAGCTACAGAGCAGTACTTC. The chain is built from TRBV5-4 and TRBJ2-7; TRBD2 might be the D (5 bases). The V end was cut by 1 base, the J end by 7 bases, with 18 bases between. This CDR3 comprises 15 residues. Looked up from germline, CDR1 is SGHNT and CDR2 is YYREEE (reference sequence).

The CDR3 DNA sequence: TGTGCCAGTAGTATGAAGGCGGGGACTTGGGATGAGCAGTTCTTC. As protein: CASSMKAGTWDEQFF. V usage is TRBV19 and J usage is TRBJ2-1; weak D call: TRBD2 (6 bases). Per germline, CDR1 LNHDA and CDR2 SQIVND (reference sequence). The CDR3 contains 15 residues. The V and J ends lost 3 bases and 8 bases respectively, with 17 bases between them.

This clone was seen only once. The chain combines TRBV9 with TRBJ2-1; D uncertain. The CDR3 contains 19 residues. Germline loops: CDR1 SGDLS, CDR2 YYNGEE. Deletions cut 0 bases from V and 1 base from J, with 20 bases between. CDR3 coding DNA: TGTGCCAGCAGCGTAGGTTCCCGTGCGGCGGTCTATTCCTACAATGAGCAGTTCTTC. Its translation is CASSVGSRAAVYSYNEQFF.

This chain uses TRBV5-4 with TRBJ2-1; 9 nucleotides match TRBD2. Trimming removed 4 bases from V and 6 bases from J; junction bases left unmatched: 8. This CDR3 has 15 residues. Germline values: CDR1 SGHNT, CDR2 YYREEE (reference sequence). For the CDR3, the DNA is TGTGCCAGCAGCCCGGGACTAGCCCTTTCCAATGAGCAGTTCTTC. Encoded protein: CASSPGLALSNEQFF.

The V call is TRBV15, the J call TRBJ2-7, with unresolved D. Germline-derived CDR1 and CDR2 are LNHNV and YYDKDF (reference sequence). This CDR3 has 14 amino acids. V was trimmed by 1 base and J by 7 bases, leaving 14 bases between them. As DNA, the CDR3 is TGTGCCACCAGCAGAGGTTCCCTTTATGGGGAGCAGTACTTC. Its protein product is CATSRGSLYGEQYF.